The text below deals with one T cell receptor (beta chain). Random-hexamer reverse transcription was applied to about 0.5 to 1 ug RNA. TCRdb recomputed calls from the immunoSEQ multiplex PCR reads with MiXCR, one row per CDR3 protein. The sample consists of 200,000 or so distinct CDR3 sequences, 92% of them appearing once. This sample was taken from a study of CD8 T cells in Susac syndrome. The CDR3 runs to 14 residues. The germline CDR1 and CDR2 sequences are LGHNA and YNFKEQ. Trimming removed 0 bases at V and 4 bases at J, with 10 bases between. The TCR sequence derives from a human donor with multiple sclerosis. Material for sequencing was CD8+ T cells from PBMCs. V usage is TRBV4-2 and J usage is TRBJ2-7; D perhaps matches TRBD1 (6 bases). The CDR3 sequence: CASSQETGWYEQYF. CDR3 DNA sequence: TGTGCCAGCAGCCAAGAAACAGGGTGGTACGAGCAGTACTTC.